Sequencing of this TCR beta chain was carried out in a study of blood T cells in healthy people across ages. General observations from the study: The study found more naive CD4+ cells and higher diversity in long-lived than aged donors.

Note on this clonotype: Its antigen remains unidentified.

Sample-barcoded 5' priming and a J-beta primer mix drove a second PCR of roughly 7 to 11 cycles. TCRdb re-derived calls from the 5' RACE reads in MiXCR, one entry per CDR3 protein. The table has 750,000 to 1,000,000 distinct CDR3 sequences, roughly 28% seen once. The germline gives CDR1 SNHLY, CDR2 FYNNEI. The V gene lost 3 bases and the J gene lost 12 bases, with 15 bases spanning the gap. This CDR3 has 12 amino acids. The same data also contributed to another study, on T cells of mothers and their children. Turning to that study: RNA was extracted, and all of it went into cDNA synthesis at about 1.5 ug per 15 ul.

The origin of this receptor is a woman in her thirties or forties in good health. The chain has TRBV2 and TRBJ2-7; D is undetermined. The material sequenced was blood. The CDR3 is CASSDRARRPYF. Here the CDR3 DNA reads TGTGCCAGCAGTGATAGAGCCAGACGTCCGTACTTC. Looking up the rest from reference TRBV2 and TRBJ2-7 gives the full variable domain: EPEVTQTPSHQVTQMGQEVILRCVPISNHLYFYWYRQILGQKVEFLVSFYNNEISEKSEIFDDQFSVERPDGSNFTLKIRSTKLEDSAMYFCASSDRARRPYFGPGTRLTVT.